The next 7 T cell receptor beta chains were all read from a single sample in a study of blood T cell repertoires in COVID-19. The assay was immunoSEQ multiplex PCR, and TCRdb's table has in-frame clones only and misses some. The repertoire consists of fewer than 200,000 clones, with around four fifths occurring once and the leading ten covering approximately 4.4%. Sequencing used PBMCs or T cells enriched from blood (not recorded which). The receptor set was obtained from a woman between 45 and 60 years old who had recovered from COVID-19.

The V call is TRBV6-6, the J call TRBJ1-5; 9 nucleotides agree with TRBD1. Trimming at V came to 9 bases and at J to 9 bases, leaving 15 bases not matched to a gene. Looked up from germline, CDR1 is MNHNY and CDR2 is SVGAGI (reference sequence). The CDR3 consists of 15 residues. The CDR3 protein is CASLTDRGTRRPQHF. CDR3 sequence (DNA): TGTGCCAGTTTAACGGACAGGGGAACCCGTAGGCCCCAGCATTTT.

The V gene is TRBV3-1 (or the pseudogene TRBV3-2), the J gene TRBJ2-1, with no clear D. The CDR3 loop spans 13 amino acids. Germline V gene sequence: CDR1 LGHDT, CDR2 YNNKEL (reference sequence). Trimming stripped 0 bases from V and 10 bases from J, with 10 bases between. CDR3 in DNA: TGTGCCAGCAGCCAAGACGGTAGCAGCGAGCAGTTCTTC. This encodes CASSQDGSSEQFF.

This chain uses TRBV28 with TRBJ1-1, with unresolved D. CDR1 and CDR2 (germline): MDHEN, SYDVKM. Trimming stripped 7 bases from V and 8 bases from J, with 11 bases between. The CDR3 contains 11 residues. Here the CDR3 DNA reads TGTGCCAGCACCGCGGAGGGCGAAGCTTTCTTT. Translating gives CASTAEGEAFF.

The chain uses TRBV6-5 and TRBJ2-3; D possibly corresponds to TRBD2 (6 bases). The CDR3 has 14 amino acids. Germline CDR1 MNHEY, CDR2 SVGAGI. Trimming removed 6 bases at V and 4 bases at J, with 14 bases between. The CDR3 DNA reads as TGTGCCAGCAGACGACTAGAGTATGCAGATACGCAGTATTTT. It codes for CASRRLEYADTQYF.

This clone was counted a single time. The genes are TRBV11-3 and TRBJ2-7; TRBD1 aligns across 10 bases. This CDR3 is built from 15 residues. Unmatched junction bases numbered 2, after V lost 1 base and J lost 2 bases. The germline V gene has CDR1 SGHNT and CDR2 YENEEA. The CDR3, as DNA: TGTGCCAGCAGCTTAGTGGGACAGGGGCCCTACGAGCAGTACGTC. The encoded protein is CASSLVGQGPYEQYV.

In DNA, the CDR3 is TGTGCCAGCTCACCACCCGGTTATCAAGGCTACACCTTC. Translation: CASSPPGYQGYTF. The chain recombines TRBV18 with TRBJ1-2; D ambiguous. From germline, CDR1 is KGHSH and CDR2 LQKENI. V lost 0 bases to trimming and J lost 8 bases, with 10 bases between them. The CDR3 totals 13 residues.

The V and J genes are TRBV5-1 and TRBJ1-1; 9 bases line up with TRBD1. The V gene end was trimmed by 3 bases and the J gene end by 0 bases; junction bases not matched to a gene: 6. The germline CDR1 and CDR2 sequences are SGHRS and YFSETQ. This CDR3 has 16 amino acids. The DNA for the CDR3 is TGCGCCAGCAGCTCGGGGACAGGGCTAATGAACACTGAAGCTTTCTTT. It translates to CASSSGTGLMNTEAFF.